Below, 15 T cell receptor beta chains from the same sample are listed, as sequenced in a study of shared clonotypes between healthy human individuals. Sequencing used immunoSEQ multiplex PCR; TCRdb keeps in-frame clones, though not all of them. The data contain around 1,900,000 clones, around 93% of them seen just once; the ten biggest clones take up more than 1.5%. Naive CD8 cells, CD45RO-negative and positively selected for CCR7, excluded terminally differentiated effector memory CD45RA+ cells. The material sequenced was naive CD8+ T cells from PBMCs. These receptor sequences come from a man between 18 and 29 years old in good health. Some clones in this sample may be carry-over from other donors' samples.

V is TRBV4-1 and J is TRBJ2-7; no definite D call. From germline, CDR1 is MGHRA and CDR2 YSYEKL. The germline V and J ends were trimmed by 2 bases and 6 bases, with 8 bases remaining between them. CDR3 length: 12 residues. CDR3 DNA: TGCGCCAGCAGCCAACCATCCCCCGAGCAGTACTTC. Its protein product is CASSQPSPEQYF.

The CDR3 protein is CASSNRHVAGYGELFF. CDR3 nucleotide sequence: TGTGCCAGTAGTAATCGACACGTCGCTGGGTACGGGGAGCTGTTTTTT. This chain connects TRBV19 to TRBJ2-2, with D uncertain. With 4 bases removed from V and 7 bases from J, the gap between germline ends came to 19 bases. Germline values: CDR1 LNHDA, CDR2 SQIVND (reference sequence). This CDR3 contains 16 residues.

This clone has only one observation. The chain is built from TRBV19 and TRBJ2-5; perhaps TRBD1 as D (6 bases). This CDR3 region has 13 residues. Germline V CDR1 and CDR2: LNHDA, SQIVND (reference sequence). V lost 7 bases and J lost 0, with 9 bases in between. CDR3 amino acids: CASNWTDQETQYF. In DNA, the CDR3 is TGTGCCAGTAATTGGACAGACCAAGAGACCCAGTACTTC.

This chain links TRBV27 with TRBJ2-1; 9 bases map to TRBD2. After removal of 6 bases from V and 4 bases from J, the junction contained 7 bases not matched to a gene. CDR1 MNHEY and CDR2 SMNVEV come from the germline V gene (reference sequence). The CDR3 loop spans 15 amino acids. The CDR3 sequence: CASSRLAEAYNEQFF. The CDR3 bases are TGTGCCAGCAGCAGACTAGCGGAGGCTTACAATGAGCAGTTCTTC.

The chain is built from TRBV18 and TRBJ2-3; 12 bases are shared with TRBD2. The CDR3 contains 18 residues. CDR1 is KGHSH and CDR2 is LQKENI in the germline V gene. Losses at the gene ends were 3 bases for V and 1 base for J; bases not matched to a gene: 8. This CDR3 reads CASSPGLAGGPGTDTQYF. In DNA form, the CDR3 reads TGTGCCAGCTCACCGGGCCTAGCGGGAGGGCCCGGCACAGATACGCAGTATTTT.

This clone was detected once. V and J are TRBV7-9 and TRBJ2-1, with TRBD1 as a possible D gene (6 bases). Germline V lookup: CDR1 SEHNR, CDR2 FQNEAQ (reference sequence). V was shortened by 6 bases and J by 4 bases, with 22 bases between the two germline ends. The CDR3 totals 17 residues. The CDR3 sequence is CASSQGPGEKRYNEQFF. The CDR3 DNA reads as TGTGCCAGCAGTCAAGGCCCAGGGGAAAAAAGGTACAATGAGCAGTTCTTC.

The rearrangement uses TRBV6-5 and TRBJ2-3, with 10 bases identical to TRBD1. Losses at the gene ends were 4 bases for V and 5 bases for J; bases not matched to a gene: 9. The CDR3 loop spans 16 amino acids. The V gene's germline CDR1 is MNHEY and CDR2 SVGAGI. Here the CDR3 reads CASSFGTGDKGDTQYF. CDR3 nucleotide sequence: TGTGCCAGCAGTTTCGGGACAGGGGATAAGGGAGATACGCAGTATTTT.

The chain is built from TRBV7-6 and TRBJ1-4, with TRBD1 as a possible D gene (6 bases). This CDR3 is 15 amino acids long. The germline V gene has CDR1 SGHVS and CDR2 FNYEAQ. V gave up 6 bases and J gave up 8 bases, with 19 bases separating them. The DNA of the CDR3 is TGTGCCAGCAGTTCCAATTTACAGGGTTGGGAAAAACTGTTTTTT. It translates to CASSSNLQGWEKLFF. Filled out from reference TRBV7-6 and TRBJ1-4, the complete variable domain reads GAGVSQSPRYKVTKRGQDVALRCDPISGHVSLYWYRQALGQGPEFLTYFNYEAQQDKSGLPNDRFSAERPEGSISTLTIQRTEQRDSAMYRCASSSNLQGWEKLFFGSGTQLSVL.

This chain connects TRBV6-5 to TRBJ1-4, with a weak D call TRBD1 (5 bases). The CDR3 has 15 amino acids. The germline CDR1 and CDR2 sequences are MNHEY and SVGAGI. Trimming left V 2 bases short and J 8 bases short, with 15 bases between. DNA of the CDR3: TGTGCCAGCAGTTACAGGGCAGGGTCTAGGGAAAAACTGTTTTTT. This translates into CASSYRAGSREKLFF.

The chain carries TRBV14 and TRBJ2-1; 12 positions match TRBD2. V shed 4 bases, J shed 5 bases, and the junction held 9 bases outside the gene matches. Per the germline V gene, CDR1 is SGHDN and CDR2 is FVKESK. The CDR3 extends over 17 amino acids. CDR3 residues: CASSRKLAGGLDNEQFF. The CDR3 nucleotides are TGTGCCAGCAGCCGAAAACTAGCGGGGGGACTTGACAATGAGCAGTTCTTC.

This clone was observed once. The chain has TRBV7-3 and TRBJ1-4; 10 nucleotides agree with TRBD1. Germline CDR1 is SGHTA and CDR2 is FQGTGA. This CDR3 has 15 amino acids. Trimming at V came to 8 bases and at J to 8 bases, leaving 11 bases not matched to a gene. The CDR3 DNA reads as TGTGCCAGCTCCGAGTTTGGGACAGGGGACGAAAAACTGTTTTTT. Translated, it gives CASSEFGTGDEKLFF.

Concerning this clone: In the same sample, other DNA sequences code for this CDR3. The rearrangement uses TRBV11-2 and TRBJ1-2; possibly TRBD1 for D (6 bases). The germline V gene encodes CDR1 SGHAT and CDR2 FQNNGV. The CDR3 has 13 amino acids. Trimming pared 3 bases from V and 2 bases from J, leaving 7 bases between. CDR3: CASSLDRNYGYTF. In DNA, the CDR3 is TGTGCCAGCAGCTTGGACAGAAACTATGGCTACACCTTC.

As concerns this clone: The sample holds other DNA sequences that translate to the same CDR3. The chain uses TRBV11-2 and TRBJ2-7; no firm D call. The CDR3 consists of 11 residues. V was shortened by 2 bases and J by 4 bases, with 3 bases between the two germline ends. Germline V gene data show CDR1 as SGHAT and CDR2 as FQNNGV. The CDR3 DNA reads as TGTGCCAGCAGCTTACCGTACGAGCAGTACTTC. Translation: CASSLPYEQYF. Full variable domain (rest looked up from reference TRBV11-2 and TRBJ2-7): EAGVAQSPRYKIIEKRQSVAFWCNPISGHATLYWYQQILGQGPKLLIQFQNNGVVDDSQLPKDRFSAERLKGVDSTLKIQPAKLEDSAVYLCASSLPYEQYFGPGTRLTVT.

The rearrangement joins TRBV6-5 to TRBJ2-2; no reliable D call. The CDR3 extends over 13 amino acids. V lost 8 bases to trimming and J lost 0 bases, with 7 bases between them. Germline values: CDR1 MNHEY, CDR2 SVGAGI. The CDR3 DNA reads as TGTGCCAGCCCAGGCCCGAACACCGGGGAGCTGTTTTTT. Translation gives CASPGPNTGELFF.

Concerning this clone itself: The sample holds other DNA sequences that translate to the same CDR3. The chain links TRBV15 to TRBJ1-3, with D tentatively TRBD1 (6 bases). The germline gives CDR1 LNHNV, CDR2 YYDKDF (reference sequence). V was trimmed by 0 bases and J by 2 bases, leaving 8 bases between them. This CDR3 has 15 amino acids. CDR3 DNA sequence: TGTGCCACCAGCAGAGACAGGGGCACTGGAAACACCATATATTTT. It translates to CATSRDRGTGNTIYF.